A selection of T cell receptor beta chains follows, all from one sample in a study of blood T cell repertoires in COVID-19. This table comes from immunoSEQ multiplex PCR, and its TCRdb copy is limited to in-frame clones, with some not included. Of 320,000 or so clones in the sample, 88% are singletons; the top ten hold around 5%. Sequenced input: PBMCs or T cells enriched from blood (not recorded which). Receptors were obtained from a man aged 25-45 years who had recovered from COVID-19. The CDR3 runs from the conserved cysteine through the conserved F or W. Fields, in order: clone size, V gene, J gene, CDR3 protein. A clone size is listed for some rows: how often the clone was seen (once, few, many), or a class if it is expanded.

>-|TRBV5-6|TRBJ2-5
CASTKDTQETQYF
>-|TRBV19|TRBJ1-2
CASSTTHGRAGYTF
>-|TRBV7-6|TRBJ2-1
CASSYGQGIMNEQFF
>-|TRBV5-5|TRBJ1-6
CASSLDLESPLHF
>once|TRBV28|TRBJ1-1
CASSLYGGMNTEAFF
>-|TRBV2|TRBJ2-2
CASSWTSRSPGELFF
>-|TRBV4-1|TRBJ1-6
CASSQEVDRVLPLHF
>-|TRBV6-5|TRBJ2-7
CASSTGQGSYEQYF
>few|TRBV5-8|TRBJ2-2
CASSLGRNTGELFF
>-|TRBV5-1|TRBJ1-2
CASSGDTNYGYTF
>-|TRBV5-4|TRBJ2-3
CASKISGGATDTQYF
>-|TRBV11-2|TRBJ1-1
CASSLTGRYTEAFF
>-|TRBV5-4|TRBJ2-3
CASSPGPGRDTDTQYF
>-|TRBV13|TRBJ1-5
CASSATQGQPQHF
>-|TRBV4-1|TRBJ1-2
CASSQRSSGYTF
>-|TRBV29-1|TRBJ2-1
CSVTGTGSYNEQFF
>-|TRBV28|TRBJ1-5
CASTLSVQPQHF
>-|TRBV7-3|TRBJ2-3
CASSPGSSAGTDTQYF
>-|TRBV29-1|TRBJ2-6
CSVEDQTEAGANVLTF
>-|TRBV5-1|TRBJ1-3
CASSLYIRGFSGNTIYF
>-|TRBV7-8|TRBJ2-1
CASSFREWTDSYNEQFF
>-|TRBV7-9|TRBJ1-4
CASSHTVENEKLFF
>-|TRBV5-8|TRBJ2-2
CASSLRLAYTGELFF